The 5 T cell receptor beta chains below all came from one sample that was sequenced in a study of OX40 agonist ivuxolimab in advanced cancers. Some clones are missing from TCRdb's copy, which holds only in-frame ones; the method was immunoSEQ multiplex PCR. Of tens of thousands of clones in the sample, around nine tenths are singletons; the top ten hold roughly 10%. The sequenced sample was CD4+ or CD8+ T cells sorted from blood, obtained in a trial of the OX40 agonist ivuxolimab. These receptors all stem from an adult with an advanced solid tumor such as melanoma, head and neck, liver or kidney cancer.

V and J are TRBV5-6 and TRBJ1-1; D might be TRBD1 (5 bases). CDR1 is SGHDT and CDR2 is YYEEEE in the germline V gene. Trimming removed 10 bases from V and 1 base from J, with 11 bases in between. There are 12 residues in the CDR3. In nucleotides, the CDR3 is TGTGCCTCCTGCCAGGGGAACACTGAAGCTTTCTTT. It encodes CASCQGNTEAFF.

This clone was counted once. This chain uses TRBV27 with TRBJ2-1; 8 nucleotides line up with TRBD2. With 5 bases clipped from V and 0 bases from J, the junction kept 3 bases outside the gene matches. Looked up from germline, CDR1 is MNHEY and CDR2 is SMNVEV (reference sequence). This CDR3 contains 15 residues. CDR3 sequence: CASSPGTSSYNEQFF. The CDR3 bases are TGTGCCAGCAGTCCCGGGACTAGCTCCTACAATGAGCAGTTCTTC.

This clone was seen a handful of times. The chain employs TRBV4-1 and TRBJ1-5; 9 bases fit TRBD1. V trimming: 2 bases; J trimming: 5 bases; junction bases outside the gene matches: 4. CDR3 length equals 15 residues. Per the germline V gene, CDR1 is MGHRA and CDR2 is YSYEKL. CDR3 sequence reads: CASSQNRGRDQPQHF. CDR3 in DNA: TGCGCCAGCAGCCAAAACAGGGGGCGCGATCAGCCCCAGCATTTT.

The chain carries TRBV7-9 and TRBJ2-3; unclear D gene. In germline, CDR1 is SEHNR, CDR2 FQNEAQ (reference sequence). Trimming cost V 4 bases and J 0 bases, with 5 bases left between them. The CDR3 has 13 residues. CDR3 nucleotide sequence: TGTGCCAGCAGCTCCGCTAGCACAGATACGCAGTATTTT. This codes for CASSSASTDTQYF.

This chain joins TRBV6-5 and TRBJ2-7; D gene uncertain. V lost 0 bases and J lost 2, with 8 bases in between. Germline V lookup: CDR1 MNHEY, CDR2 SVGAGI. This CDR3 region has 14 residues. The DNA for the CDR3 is TGTGCCAGCAGTTACTCGAACGGAGCCTACGAGCAGTACTTC. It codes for CASSYSNGAYEQYF.